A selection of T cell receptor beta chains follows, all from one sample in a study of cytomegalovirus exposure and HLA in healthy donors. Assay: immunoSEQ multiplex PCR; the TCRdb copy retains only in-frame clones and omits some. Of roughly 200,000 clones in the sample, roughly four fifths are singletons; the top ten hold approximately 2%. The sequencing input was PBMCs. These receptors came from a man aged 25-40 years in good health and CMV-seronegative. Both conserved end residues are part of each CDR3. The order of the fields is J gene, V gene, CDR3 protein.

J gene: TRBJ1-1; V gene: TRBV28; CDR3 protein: CASSWDRGRPRNTEAFF
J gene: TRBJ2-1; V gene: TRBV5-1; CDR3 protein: CASSPTLAGVIYNEQFF
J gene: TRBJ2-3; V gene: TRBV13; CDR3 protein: CASSPTSGRGPSSTDTQYF
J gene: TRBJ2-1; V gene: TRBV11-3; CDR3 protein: CASSLDGTADGEQFF
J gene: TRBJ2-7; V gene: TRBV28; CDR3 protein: CASSELSGQTSWGYEQYF
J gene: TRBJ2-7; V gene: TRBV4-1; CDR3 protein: CASSQGLAGAPSYEQYF
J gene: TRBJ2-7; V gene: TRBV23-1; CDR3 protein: CASSLREQGVPYEQYF
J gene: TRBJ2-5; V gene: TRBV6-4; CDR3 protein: CASQRTSGDQETQYF
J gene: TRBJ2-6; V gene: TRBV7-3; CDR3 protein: CASSSSGSSGANVLTF
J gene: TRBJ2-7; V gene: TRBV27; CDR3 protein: CASSFLGGHEQYF
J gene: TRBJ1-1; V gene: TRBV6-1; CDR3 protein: CASRSGAQNTEAFF
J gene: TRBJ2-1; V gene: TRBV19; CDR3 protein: CASSIGSGTNNEQFF
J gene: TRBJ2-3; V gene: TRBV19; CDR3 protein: CASGRASTDTQYF
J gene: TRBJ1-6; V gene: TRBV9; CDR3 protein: CASSVGDQGNSPLHF
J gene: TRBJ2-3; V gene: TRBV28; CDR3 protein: CASSTPGETQYF
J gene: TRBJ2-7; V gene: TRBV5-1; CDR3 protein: CASRWGTSGSYEQYF
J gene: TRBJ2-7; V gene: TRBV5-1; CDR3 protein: CASRPSGQASYEQYF
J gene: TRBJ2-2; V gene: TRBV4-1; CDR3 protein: CASSQDAAGYTGELFF
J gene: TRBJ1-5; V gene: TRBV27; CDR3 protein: CASSLLGGNQPQHF
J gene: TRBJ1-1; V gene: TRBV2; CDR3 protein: CASRGRAGPAEAFF
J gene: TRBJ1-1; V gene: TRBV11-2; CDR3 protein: CASSLGPGQGPLGTEAFF
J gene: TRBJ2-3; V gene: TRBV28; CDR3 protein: CASRRERKTLPSTDTQYF
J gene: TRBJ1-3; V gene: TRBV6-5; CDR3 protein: CASSYSGTLGNTIYF
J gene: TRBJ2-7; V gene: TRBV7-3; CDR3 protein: CASSLLAGGPNEQYF
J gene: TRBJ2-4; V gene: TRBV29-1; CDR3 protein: CSVVGQGLSNIQYF
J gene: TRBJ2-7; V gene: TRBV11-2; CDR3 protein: CASSLAREQYF
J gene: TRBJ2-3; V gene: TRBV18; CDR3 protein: CASSPREGGTDTQYF
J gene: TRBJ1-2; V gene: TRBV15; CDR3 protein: CATSRPEGTGHGYTF
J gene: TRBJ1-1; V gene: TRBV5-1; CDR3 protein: CASSELGGSNTEAFF
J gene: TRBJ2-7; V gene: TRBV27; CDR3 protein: CASSLSIRTGGRYEQYF
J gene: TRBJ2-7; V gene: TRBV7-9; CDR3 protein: CASSLPGQASYEQYF
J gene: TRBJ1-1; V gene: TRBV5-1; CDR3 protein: CASSRGAEAFF
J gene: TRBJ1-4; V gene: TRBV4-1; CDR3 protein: CASSQVLNEKLFF
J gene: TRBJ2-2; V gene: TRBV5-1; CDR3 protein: CASSLAVNIPANTGELFF
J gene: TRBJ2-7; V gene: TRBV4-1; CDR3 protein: CASSRLAGGPYEQYF
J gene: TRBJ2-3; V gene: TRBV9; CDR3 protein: CASSAQEDTQYF
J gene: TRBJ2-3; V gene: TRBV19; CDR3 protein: CASSGRLAGDTDTQYF
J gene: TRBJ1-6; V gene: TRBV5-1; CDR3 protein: CASSSGDFGYGNSPLHF
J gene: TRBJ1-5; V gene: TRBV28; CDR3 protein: CASSYPSDRVGQPQHF
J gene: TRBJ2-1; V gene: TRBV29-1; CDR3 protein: CSVEESGGGVYNEQFF
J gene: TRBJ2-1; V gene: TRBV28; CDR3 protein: CASSSGVSYNEQFF
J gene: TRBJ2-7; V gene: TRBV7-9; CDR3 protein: CASSLNTGVRYEQYF
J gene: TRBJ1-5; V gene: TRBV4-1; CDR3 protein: CASSRVQGSQPQHF
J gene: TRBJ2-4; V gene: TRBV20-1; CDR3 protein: CSAWGGNIQYF
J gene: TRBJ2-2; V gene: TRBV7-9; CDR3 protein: CASSLGLAHTGELFF
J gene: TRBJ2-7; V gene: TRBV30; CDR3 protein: CAWSPGLVNEQYF